The rows below give T cell receptor beta chains drawn from one sample of a study of tumor-infiltrating lymphocytes in primary liver carcinoma. TCRdb reanalysed the multiplex PCR reads using MiXCR and keeps one entry per CDR3 protein. This sample carries approximately 330,000 distinct CDR3 sequences, less than 75% of them seen once, and the ten largest clones take roughly 6.5%. The sequenced sample was peripheral blood. Every receptor here comes from a middle-aged man with primary liver carcinoma and hepatitis B virus infection. CDR3s include the opening cysteine and the closing phenylalanine or tryptophan. The D gene is left open where the match is weak. Clone size is not always given. Where it is, it says once, few, many or a class for expanded clones.

>many|TRBD2|TRBJ2-3|TRBV11-2
TGTGCCAGCAGCTTACTTACAGTAGCGGGAGGGACCAGAACAGATACGCAGTATTTT
CASSLLTVAGGTRTDTQYF
>NA|NA|TRBJ1-5|TRBV5-6
TGTGCCAGCAGCTTGCTTACAAGGGAAGGCAATCAGCCCCAGCATTTT
CASSLLTREGNQPQHF
>NA|NA|TRBJ2-2|TRBV6-5
TGTGCCAGCAGTTACTCGTTGTTTAGCACCGGGGACCTGTTTTTT
CASSYSLFSTGDLFF
>many|TRBD1|TRBJ1-6|TRBV12-3/TRBV12-4
TGTGCCAGCAGCCCAGGGGGTCGGCGCCTCCACTTT
CASSPGGRRLHF
>NA|NA|TRBJ2-7|TRBV11-2
TGTGCCAGCAGTTTAAATCCGGACAGCCCGTACGAGCAGTACTTC
CASSLNPDSPYEQYF
>NA|NA|TRBJ2-5|TRBV11-2
TGTGCCAGCAGCTTCTCACCAGGAGTCCAAGAGACCCAGTACTTC
CASSFSPGVQETQYF
>NA|NA|TRBJ1-2|TRBV11-2
TGTGCCAGCAGCATAACTCGCGGGACAAACCATGGCTACACCTTC
CASSITRGTNHGYTF
>NA|NA|TRBJ2-2|TRBV11-2
TGTACAAGTGAGGGGGTTAGAGCAGGCAAAGCCGGGGAGTTGTTTTTT
CTSEGVRAGKAGELFF
>many|TRBD1|TRBJ2-7|TRBV6-6
TGTGCCAGCAGTTACCTCCACGGCAGGGGGCTCCTCTACGAGCAGTACTTC
CASSYLHGRGLLYEQYF
>many|NA|TRBJ2-7|TRBV29-1
TGCAGCGTTGGAGAAGGGTACGAGCAGTACTTC
CSVGEGYEQYF
>many|TRBD1|TRBJ1-2|TRBV5-4
TGTGCCAGCAGCCAGGACAGGGTTTATGGCTACACCTTC
CASSQDRVYGYTF